This entry features one TCR beta chain sequence. Measured with immunoSEQ multiplex PCR; TCRdb has only the in-frame clones, and not every one. The repertoire holds 150,000 to 200,000 clones, with around 90% as singletons. The data are from a study of T cell responses to AZD1222 COVID-19 vaccine. Study background: Pooling of second doses given at about 4 or about 12 weeks was done.

Germline loops: CDR1 SGHRS, CDR2 YFSETQ. This CDR3 is built from 13 residues. Trimming removed 4 bases from V and 3 bases from J, with 11 bases in between. The sequences come from peripheral blood, collected on day 0 of AZD1222 vaccination. The clonotype was recovered from an adult in good health. The chain uses TRBV5-1 and TRBJ2-7; D is tentatively TRBD1 or TRBD2 (5 bases each). DNA for the CDR3: TGCGCCAGCAGCGCCGGGACCTACTACGAGCAGTACTTC. Amino acids: CASSAGTYYEQYF.